The 14 T cell receptor beta chains reported below all come from one sample, sequenced in a study of CD8+CD57+ T cells in acquired aplastic anemia. Profiling that covered TCR beta VDJ and CDR3 relied on genomic DNA as its template. TCRdb recomputed calls from the reads with MiXCR, one row per CDR3 protein. The sample shows roughly 420,000 distinct CDR3 sequences, 60% to 80% of them seen only once. Sequencing was carried out using sorted CD4+, CD8+, or CD8+CD57+ T cells (not recorded which) from PBMCs. All receptors come from a human donor in good health, serving as a control.

The chain combines TRBV5-4 with TRBJ1-5, with unresolved D. The CDR3 totals 13 residues. Looked up from germline, CDR1 is SGHNT and CDR2 is YYREEE (reference sequence). Trimming left V 0 bases short and J 9 bases short, with 10 bases between. This CDR3 is CASSLGVSVPQHF. The DNA of the CDR3 is TGTGCCAGCAGCTTGGGTGTTTCCGTGCCCCAGCATTTT.

J is TRBJ2-3 and V is TRBV11-2; D remains unclear. V was shortened by 5 bases and J by 2 bases, with 11 bases between the two germline ends. Germline CDR1 SGHAT, CDR2 FQNNGV. The CDR3 has 14 amino acids. The CDR3 coding sequence is TGTGCCAGCAGCCCCCTTGCTTCCACAGATACGCAGTATTTT. Amino acids: CASSPLASTDTQYF.

A remark on this clonotype: A single base separates this from a much larger clone, so it may be a read error. In nucleotides, the CDR3 is TGCGCCAGCAGCCAAGAAACGGGTGGCCATGGCTACACCTTC. Translating it yields CASSQETGGHGYTF. The V gene is TRBV4-3, the J gene TRBJ1-2, with D uncertain. The V gene lost 0 bases and the J gene lost 6 bases, with 11 bases spanning the gap. Germline V gene sequence: CDR1 LGHNA, CDR2 YSLEER. This CDR3 has 14 amino acids.

V and J are TRBV11-1 and TRBJ2-5, with D possibly being TRBD1 or TRBD2 (5 bases each). The length of the CDR3 is 16 residues. Germline V lookup: CDR1 SGHAT, CDR2 FQDESV (reference sequence). Trimming removed 5 bases at V and 5 bases at J, with 21 bases between. The CDR3 sequence: CASSIAYDSTGETQYF. The CDR3 coding sequence is TGTGCCAGCAGCATCGCATATGACAGTACGGGGGAGACCCAGTACTTC.

The gene calls are TRBV7-6 and TRBJ1-5, with unresolved D. V was shortened by 5 bases and J by 11 bases, with 1 base between the two germline ends. The CDR3 totals 8 residues. CDR1 SGHVS and CDR2 FNYEAQ come from the germline V gene. The CDR3 nucleotides are TGTGCCAGCAGCGCCCAGCATTTT. This translates into CASSAQHF.

The V gene is TRBV5-5, the J gene TRBJ2-1; 9 bases align to TRBD1. With V trimmed by 4 bases and J by 0 bases, 5 bases remained unmatched. Germline lookup yields CDR1 SGHKS and CDR2 YYEKEE (reference sequence). The length of the CDR3 is 16 residues. CDR3: CASSPGQGSSYNEQFF. The CDR3 DNA follows: TGTGCCAGCAGCCCCGGACAGGGGAGCTCCTACAATGAGCAGTTCTTC.

The J gene is TRBJ2-7, the V gene TRBV27; possibly TRBD2 for D (5 bases). In germline, CDR1 is MNHEY, CDR2 SMNVEV (reference sequence). Between the trimmed V and J ends, which lost 2 bases and 6 bases, there was a span of 8 bases. This CDR3 has 12 amino acids. The CDR3 protein is CASSLGAGEQYF. The CDR3 DNA sequence: TGTGCCAGCAGTTTAGGCGCGGGCGAGCAGTACTTC.

This sequence joins TRBV7-9 and TRBJ1-1; weak D call: TRBD1 (5 bases). The J call may be wrong; the DNA end is better matched by TRBJ1-6. The CDR3 runs 14 residues. Germline-derived CDR1 and CDR2 are SEHNR and FQNEAQ (reference sequence). The chain's CDR3 is CASDPRTPNSPLHF. CDR3 nucleotide sequence: TGTGCCAGCGACCCAAGGACACCTAATTCACCCCTCCACTTT.

The chain has TRBV10-3 and TRBJ2-5, with TRBD2 matching over 8 bases. The CDR3 consists of 16 residues. The germline gives CDR1 ENHRY, CDR2 SYGVKD. J was trimmed by 0 bases and V by 6 bases; bases with no gene match: 9. The CDR3 DNA reads TGTGCCATCAGCCATAAGAGCGGGGGTCACCAAGAGACCCAGTACTTC. Protein: CAISHKSGGHQETQYF.

Comments on this clonotype: Compared with germline, one end of the junction differs, possibly owing to a read error. The rearrangement joins TRBV19 to TRBJ2-7; D not certain. Looked up from germline, CDR1 is LNHDA and CDR2 is SQIVND (reference sequence). The CDR3 contains 15 residues. CDR3 DNA sequence: TGTGCCAGTAGTACAGAGCTCGGGCCAAGCTACGAGCACTACTTC. Translation gives CASSTELGPSYEHYF.

As for this clonotype: A read error may account for a junction end that differs from germline. This rearrangement joins TRBV2 to TRBJ2-7, with D possibly TRBD1 on 6 matching bases. This CDR3 has 13 residues. CDR1 and CDR2 (germline): SNHLY, FYNNEI. CDR3 residues: CASSQSQGYEQYF. The CDR3 coding sequence is TGCGCCAGCAGCCAAAGTCAGGGGTACGAGCAGTACTTC.

This clonotype was seen many times. This rearrangement joins TRBV5-1 to TRBJ1-6; D unresolved. V was pared by 2 bases and J by 6 bases, with 12 bases between. The CDR3 has 15 residues. Germline V gene data show CDR1 as SGHRS and CDR2 as YFSETQ. CDR3 protein: CASSLEPRSNSPLHF. DNA of the CDR3: TGCGCCAGCAGCTTAGAGCCGAGAAGTAATTCACCCCTCCACTTT.

As regards this clonotype: This may arise from a read error, as a much more abundant clone is one base away. This chain joins TRBV7-2 and TRBJ1-3, with D maybe TRBD1 (6 bases). CDR1 and CDR2 (germline): SGHTA, FQGNSA. The CDR3 totals 17 residues. DNA for the CDR3: TGTGCCAGCAGCTTAGAATCAGGGGCCGGCTCTGGAAGCACCATATATTTT. It yields the protein CASSLESGAGSGSTIYF.

This clonotype was seen just once. The V gene is TRBV29-1, the J gene TRBJ1-1; no clear D gene. Looked up from germline, CDR1 is SQVTM and CDR2 is ANQGSEA. Trimming removed 8 bases at V and 2 bases at J, with 15 bases between. This CDR3 has 13 amino acids. CDR3 nucleotides: TGCAGCCCTAACGTCGGCGGAAACACTGAAGCTTTCTTT. Its translation: CSPNVGGNTEAFF.